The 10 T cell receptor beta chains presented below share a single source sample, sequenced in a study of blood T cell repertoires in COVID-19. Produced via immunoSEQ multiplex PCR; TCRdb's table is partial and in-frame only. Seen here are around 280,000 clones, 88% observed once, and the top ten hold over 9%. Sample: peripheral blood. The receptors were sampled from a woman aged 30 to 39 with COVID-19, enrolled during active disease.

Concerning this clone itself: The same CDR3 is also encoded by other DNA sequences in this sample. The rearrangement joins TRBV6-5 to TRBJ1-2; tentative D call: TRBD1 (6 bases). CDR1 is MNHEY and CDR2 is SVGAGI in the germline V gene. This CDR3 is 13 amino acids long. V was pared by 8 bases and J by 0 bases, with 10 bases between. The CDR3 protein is CASRRTANYGYTF. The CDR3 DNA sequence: TGTGCCAGCCGTCGGACAGCTAACTATGGCTACACCTTC.

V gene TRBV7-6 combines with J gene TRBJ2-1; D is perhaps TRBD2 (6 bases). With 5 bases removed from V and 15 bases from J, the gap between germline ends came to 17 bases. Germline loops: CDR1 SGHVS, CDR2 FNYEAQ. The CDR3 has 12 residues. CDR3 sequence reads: CASSLGRRGMFF. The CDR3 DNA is TGTGCCAGCAGCCTGGGACGTCGGGGGATGTTCTTC.

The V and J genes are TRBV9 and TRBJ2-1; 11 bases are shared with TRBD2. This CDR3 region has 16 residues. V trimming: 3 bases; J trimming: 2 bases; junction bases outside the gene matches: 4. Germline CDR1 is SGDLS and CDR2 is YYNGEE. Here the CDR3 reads CASSETSGTAYNEQFF. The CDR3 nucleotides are TGTGCCAGCAGCGAGACTAGCGGGACGGCCTACAATGAGCAGTTCTTC. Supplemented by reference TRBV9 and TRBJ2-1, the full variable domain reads DSGVTQTPKHLITATGQRVTLRCSPRSGDLSVYWYQQSLDQGLQFLIQYYNGEERAKGNILERFSAQQFPDLHSELNLSSLELGDSALYFCASSETSGTAYNEQFFGPGTRLTVL.

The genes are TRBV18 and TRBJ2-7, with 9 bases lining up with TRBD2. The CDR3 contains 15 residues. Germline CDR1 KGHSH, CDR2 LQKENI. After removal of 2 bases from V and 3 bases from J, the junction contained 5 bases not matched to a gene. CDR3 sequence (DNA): TGTGCCAGCTCACCATCTATAGCGGGAGACTACGAGCAGTACTTC. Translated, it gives CASSPSIAGDYEQYF.

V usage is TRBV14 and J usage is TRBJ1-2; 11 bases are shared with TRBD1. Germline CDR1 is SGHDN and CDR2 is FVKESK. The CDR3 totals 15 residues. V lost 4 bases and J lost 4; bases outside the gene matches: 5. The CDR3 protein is CASSPWTGGIYGYTF. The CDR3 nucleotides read TGTGCCAGCAGCCCCTGGACAGGGGGCATCTATGGCTACACCTTC.

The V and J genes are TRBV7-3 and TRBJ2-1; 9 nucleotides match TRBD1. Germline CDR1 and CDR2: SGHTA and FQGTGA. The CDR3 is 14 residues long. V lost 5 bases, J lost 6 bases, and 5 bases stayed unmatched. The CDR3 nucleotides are TGTGCCAGCAGCGCCGGGACAGGGTTCAATGAGCAGTTCTTC. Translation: CASSAGTGFNEQFF.

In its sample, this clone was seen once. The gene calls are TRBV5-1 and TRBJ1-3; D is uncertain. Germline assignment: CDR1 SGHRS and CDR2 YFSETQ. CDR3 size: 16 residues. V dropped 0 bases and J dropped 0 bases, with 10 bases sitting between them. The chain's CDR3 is CASSLVTGSSGNTIYF. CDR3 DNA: TGCGCCAGCAGCTTGGTGACGGGGTCCTCTGGAAACACCATATATTTT.

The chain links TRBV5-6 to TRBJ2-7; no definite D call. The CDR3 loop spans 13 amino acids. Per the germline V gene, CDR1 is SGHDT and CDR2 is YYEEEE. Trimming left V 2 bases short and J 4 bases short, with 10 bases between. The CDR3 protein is CASSFSPRYEQYF. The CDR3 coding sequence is TGTGCCAGCAGCTTTTCCCCCCGGTACGAGCAGTACTTC. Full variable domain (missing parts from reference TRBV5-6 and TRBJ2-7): DAGVTQSPTHLIKTRGQQVTLRCSPKSGHDTVSWYQQALGQGPQFIFQYYEEEERQRGNFPDRFSGHQFPNYSSELNVNALLLGDSALYLCASSFSPRYEQYFGPGTRLTVT.

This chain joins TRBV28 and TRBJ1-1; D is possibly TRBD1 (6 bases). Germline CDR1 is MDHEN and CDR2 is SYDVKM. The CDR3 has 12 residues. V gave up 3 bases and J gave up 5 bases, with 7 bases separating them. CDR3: CASSFRGTEAFF. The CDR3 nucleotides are TGTGCCAGCAGTTTCAGGGGTACTGAAGCTTTCTTT.

CDR3 nucleotides: TGCGCCAGCAGCCAAGCAGGGGCGCGGGCCGGCTACACCTTC. Translating it yields CASSQAGARAGYTF. The genes are TRBV4-1 and TRBJ1-2, with D perhaps TRBD1 (6 bases). The V gene's germline CDR1 is MGHRA and CDR2 YSYEKL. V lost 1 base to trimming and J lost 8 bases, with 14 bases between them. The CDR3 has 14 amino acids.